What follows describes a single T cell receptor beta chain. Its target is not known. A junction boundary mismatches the germline segment, possibly from a read error. This sample's RNA came from whole unsorted tissue. More than 3 cm separated this lung sample from the edge of the tumor. This CDR3 has 15 amino acids. Germline loops: CDR1 SGHAT, CDR2 FQDESV (reference sequence). These data belong to a study of tumor and adjacent non-tumor tissue in lung cancer. A modified ARM-PCR protocol with three rounds of nested PCR amplified TCRbeta. TCRdb independently ran MiXCR on the multiplex PCR reads; one entry per CDR3 protein. Of 98,000 or so distinct CDR3 sequences listed, 80% are singletons. Study outcomes and limitations: Normal lung showed higher cumulative top 100 clone frequency than tumor.

V gene TRBV11-1 combines with J gene TRBJ2-3; tentative D call: TRBD2 (5 bases). Sequenced input: distant non-tumor lung tissue. The TCR sequence derives from a man aged 55 to 70 with small cell lung cancer. For the CDR3, the DNA is TGTGCCAGTAGCTTACAAGCGGTGAGCACAGATACGCAGTATTTT. It translates to CASSLQAVSTDTQYF.